This T cell receptor (beta chain) was obtained from a study of blood T cell repertoires in COVID-19 (dated by TCRdb to 2020 to 2022). Turning to the overall study: Samples covering the acute and convalescent phases of COVID-19 were provided by collaborators in the United States, Italy and Spain. A freely available public database, intended as a resource for researchers studying the immune response to SARS-CoV-2, is where the repertoires were released. The prospective study material was composed of cDNA or gDNA derived from T cells, B-cell-depleted T cells, or PBMCs. Samples were obtained from the ongoing ImmuneRACE study (first 160 participants) and from 1,254 subjects provided by 6 global collaborators. The dataset comprised deeply sampled blood TCRbeta repertoires from subjects exposed to, actively infected with, or recovered from COVID-19. Where available, HLA class I and class II types were obtained from metadata supplied by the sample provider rather than from assay-based typing. The sample metadata nearly always contained a de-identified subject ID, COVID-19 status, age in years and sex. Broad study findings and their caveats: How much clinical and demographic metadata was included differed by source and by participant, and the metadata was provided uncurated.

A note on this clone: Its antigen is currently not known. No much larger clonotype is one base removed from it; base qualities were not supplied.

The collaborating institutions used their own protocols to collect whole blood in K2EDTA tubes. For TCRbeta analysis, collaborators shipped samples as frozen whole blood, isolated PBMCs, or DNA extracted from either of those sample types. The CDR3 runs 13 residues from the cysteine to the phenylalanine. The retained sequence is limited to the CDR3, 39 bases, with the frame set at the first base. CDR1 and CDR2 are drawn from the germline V gene: MGHDK, SYGVNS. V gives up 2 bases and J gives up 6 bases, and the segment between their germline ends measures 11 bases. The immunoSEQ Assay, a bias-controlled multiplex PCR, was used to amplify TCRbeta CDR3 regions from genomic DNA. Turning to the authors' computational methods: Within the assay, amplification of reference gene primers was used to estimate how many nucleated cells each sample contained. Sequence reads were collapsed and filtered to measure the absolute abundance of every unique TCRbeta CDR3 rearrangement. Productive Simpson clonality was computed per sample as the square root of Simpson's diversity index over productive rearrangements. Entries here come from immuneACCESS through TCRdb and include only in-frame sequences with V and J called. Some clones fail to appear in such tables; in the studies checked, an unresolved V gene covers under half of the shortfall, and the cause of the remainder is unknown. V and J calls and clone size are those listed in that table; D and trimming were worked out from the DNA. The sample table lists more than 85,000 clones, 82% of them with a count of one. The top ten constitute roughly 15% of the sample.

Sequencing was carried out using peripheral blood. The origin of this receptor is a woman of 80 years or more with acute or convalescent COVID-19. The sequence links TRBV25-1 to TRBJ2-7; a tentative D match to TRBD2 spans 5 bases. The nucleotide sequence reads as follows: TGTGCCAGCAGTGAACAGGAGGTCGGCGAGCAGTACTTC. Its protein is CASSEQEVGEQYF.